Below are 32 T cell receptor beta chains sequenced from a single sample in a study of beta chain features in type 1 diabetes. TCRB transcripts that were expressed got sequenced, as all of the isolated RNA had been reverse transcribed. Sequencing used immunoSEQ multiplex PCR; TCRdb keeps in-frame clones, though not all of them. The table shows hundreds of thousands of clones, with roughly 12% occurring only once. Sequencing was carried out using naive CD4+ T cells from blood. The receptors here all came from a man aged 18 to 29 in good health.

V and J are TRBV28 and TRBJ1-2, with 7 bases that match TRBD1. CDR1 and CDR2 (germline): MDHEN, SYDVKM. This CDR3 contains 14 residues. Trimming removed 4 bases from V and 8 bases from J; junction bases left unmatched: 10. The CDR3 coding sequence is TGTGCCAGCAGTTCGGGACAGCATCTGAGGGGCTACACCTTC. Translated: CASSSGQHLRGYTF.

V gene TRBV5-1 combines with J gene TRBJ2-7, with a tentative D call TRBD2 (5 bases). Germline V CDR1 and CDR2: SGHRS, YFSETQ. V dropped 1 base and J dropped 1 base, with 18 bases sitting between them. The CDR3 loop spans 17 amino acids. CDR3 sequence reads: CASSLKVANDLSYEQYF. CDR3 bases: TGCGCCAGCAGCTTGAAAGTAGCGAACGACCTTTCCTACGAGCAGTACTTC.

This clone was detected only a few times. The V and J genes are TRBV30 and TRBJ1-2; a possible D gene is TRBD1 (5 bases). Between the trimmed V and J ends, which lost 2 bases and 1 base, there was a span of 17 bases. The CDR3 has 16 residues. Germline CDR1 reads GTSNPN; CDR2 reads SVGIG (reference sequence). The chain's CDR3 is CAWSPGLLRDNYGYTF. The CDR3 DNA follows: TGTGCCTGGAGTCCGGGACTCCTCAGGGATAACTATGGCTACACCTTC.

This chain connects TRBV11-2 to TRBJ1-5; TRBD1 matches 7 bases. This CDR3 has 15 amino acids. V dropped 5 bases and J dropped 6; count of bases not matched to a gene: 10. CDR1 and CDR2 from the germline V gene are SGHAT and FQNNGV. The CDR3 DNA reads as TGTGCCAGCAGCCCCCGAACAGGGGCACGTCAGCCCCAGCATTTT. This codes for CASSPRTGARQPQHF.

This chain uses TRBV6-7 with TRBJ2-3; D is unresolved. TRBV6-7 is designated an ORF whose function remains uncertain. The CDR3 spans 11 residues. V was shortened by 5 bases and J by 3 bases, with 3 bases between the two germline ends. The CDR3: CASSATDTQYF. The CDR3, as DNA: TGTGCCAGCAGTGCGACAGATACGCAGTATTTT.

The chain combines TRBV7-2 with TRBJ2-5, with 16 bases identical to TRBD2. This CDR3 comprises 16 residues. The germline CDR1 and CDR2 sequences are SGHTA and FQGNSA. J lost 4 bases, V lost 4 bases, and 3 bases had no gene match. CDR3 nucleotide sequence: TGTGCCAGCAGCTGGGGACTAGCGGGGGGGCGAGAGACCCAGTACTTC. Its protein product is CASSWGLAGGRETQYF.

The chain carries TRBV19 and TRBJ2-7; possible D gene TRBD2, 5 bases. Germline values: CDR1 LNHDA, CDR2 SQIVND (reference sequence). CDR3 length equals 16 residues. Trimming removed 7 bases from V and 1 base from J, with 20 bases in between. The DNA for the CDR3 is TGTGCCAGTATCACCCGGGTCGCGTGGAGGTCCTACGAGCAGTACTTC. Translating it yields CASITRVAWRSYEQYF.

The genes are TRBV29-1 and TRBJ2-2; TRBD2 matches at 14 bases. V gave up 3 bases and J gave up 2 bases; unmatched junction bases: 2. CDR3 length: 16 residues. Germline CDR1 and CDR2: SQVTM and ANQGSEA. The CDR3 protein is CSVDGTSGGNTGELFF. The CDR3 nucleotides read TGCAGCGTTGACGGGACTAGCGGGGGAAACACCGGGGAGCTGTTTTTT.

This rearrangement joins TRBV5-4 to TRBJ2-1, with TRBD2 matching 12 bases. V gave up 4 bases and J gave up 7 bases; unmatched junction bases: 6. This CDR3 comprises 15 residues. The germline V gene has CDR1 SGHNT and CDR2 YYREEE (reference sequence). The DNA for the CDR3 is TGTGCCAGCAGCGGGAGACTAGCGGGGGAAAATGAGCAGTTCTTC. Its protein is CASSGRLAGENEQFF.

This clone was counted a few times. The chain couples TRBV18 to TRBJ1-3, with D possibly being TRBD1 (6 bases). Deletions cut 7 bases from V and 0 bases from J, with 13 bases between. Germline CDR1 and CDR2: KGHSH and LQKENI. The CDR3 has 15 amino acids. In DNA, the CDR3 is TGTGCCAGCTTGCCGACAGGCCTCTCTGGAAACACCATATATTTT. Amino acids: CASLPTGLSGNTIYF.

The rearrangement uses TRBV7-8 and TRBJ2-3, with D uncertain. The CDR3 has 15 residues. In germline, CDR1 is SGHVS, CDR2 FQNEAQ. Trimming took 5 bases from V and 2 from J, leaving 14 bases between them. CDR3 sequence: CASSRRSGYTDTQYF. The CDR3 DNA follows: TGTGCCAGCAGCCGCCGTTCCGGGTACACAGATACGCAGTATTTT.

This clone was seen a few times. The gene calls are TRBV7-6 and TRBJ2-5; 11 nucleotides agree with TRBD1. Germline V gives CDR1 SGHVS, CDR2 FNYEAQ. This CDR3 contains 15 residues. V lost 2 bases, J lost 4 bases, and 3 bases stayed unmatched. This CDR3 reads CASSLSGTGGETQYF. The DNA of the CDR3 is TGTGCCAGCAGCTTATCGGGGACAGGGGGAGAGACCCAGTACTTC.

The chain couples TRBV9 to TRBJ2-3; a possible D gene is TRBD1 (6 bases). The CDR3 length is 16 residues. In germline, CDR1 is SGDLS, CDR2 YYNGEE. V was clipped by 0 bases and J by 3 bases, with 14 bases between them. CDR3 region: CASSVEGRGTTDTQYF. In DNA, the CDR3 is TGTGCCAGCAGCGTAGAAGGCAGGGGCACGACAGATACGCAGTATTTT.

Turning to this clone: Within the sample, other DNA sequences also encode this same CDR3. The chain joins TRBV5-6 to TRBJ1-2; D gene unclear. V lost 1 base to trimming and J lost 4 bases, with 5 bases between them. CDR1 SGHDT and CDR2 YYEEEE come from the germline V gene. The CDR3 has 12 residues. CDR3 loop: CASSLSGYGYTF. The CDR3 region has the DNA TGTGCCAGCAGCTTGTCAGGCTATGGCTACACCTTC.

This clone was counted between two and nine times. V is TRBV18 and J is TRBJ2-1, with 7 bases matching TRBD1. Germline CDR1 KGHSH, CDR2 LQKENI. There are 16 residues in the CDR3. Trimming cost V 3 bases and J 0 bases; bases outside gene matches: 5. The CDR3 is CASSPMGQSSYNEQFF. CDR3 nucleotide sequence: TGTGCCAGCTCACCGATGGGACAGAGCTCCTACAATGAGCAGTTCTTC.

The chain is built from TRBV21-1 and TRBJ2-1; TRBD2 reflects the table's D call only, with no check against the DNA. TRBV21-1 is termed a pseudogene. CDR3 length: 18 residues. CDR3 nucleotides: TGTGCCAGCAGCAAAGTCCGACTAGAGTCCTCATCCTACAATGAGCAGTTCTTC. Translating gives CASSKVRLESSSYNEQFF.

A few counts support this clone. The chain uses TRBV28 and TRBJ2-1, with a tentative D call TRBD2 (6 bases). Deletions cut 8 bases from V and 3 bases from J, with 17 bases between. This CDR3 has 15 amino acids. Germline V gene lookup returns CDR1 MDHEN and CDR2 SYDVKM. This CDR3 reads CASCAGGVLYNEQFF. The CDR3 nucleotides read TGTGCCAGCTGTGCAGGCGGGGTACTCTACAATGAGCAGTTCTTC.

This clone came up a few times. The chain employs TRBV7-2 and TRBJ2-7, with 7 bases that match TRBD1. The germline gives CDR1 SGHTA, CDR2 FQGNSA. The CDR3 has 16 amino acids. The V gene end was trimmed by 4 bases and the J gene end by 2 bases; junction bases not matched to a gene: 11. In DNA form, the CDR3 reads TGTGCCAGCAGCTCATTCGACAGGGCCTCTCCCTACGAGCAGTACTTC. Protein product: CASSSFDRASPYEQYF.

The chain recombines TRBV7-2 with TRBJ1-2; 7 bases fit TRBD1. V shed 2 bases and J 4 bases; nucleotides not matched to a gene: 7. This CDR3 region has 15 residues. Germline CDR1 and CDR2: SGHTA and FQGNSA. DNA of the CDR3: TGTGCCAGCAGCTTAATGGTGACAGGGATCTATGGCTACACCTTC. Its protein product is CASSLMVTGIYGYTF.

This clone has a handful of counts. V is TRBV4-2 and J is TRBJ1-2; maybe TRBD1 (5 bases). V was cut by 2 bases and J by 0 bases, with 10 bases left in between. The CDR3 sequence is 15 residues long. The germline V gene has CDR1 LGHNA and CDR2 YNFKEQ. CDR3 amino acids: CASSQSGTANYGYTF. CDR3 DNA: TGTGCCAGCAGCCAAAGCGGGACGGCTAACTATGGCTACACCTTC.

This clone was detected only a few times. This CDR3 is CASSRRGTNEKLFF. The CDR3 region has the DNA TGTGCCAGCAGCCGTAGGGGGACTAATGAAAAACTGTTTTTT. The V gene is TRBV7-9, the J gene TRBJ1-4; D perhaps matches TRBD1 (6 bases). The CDR3 loop spans 14 amino acids. Per germline, CDR1 SEHNR and CDR2 FQNEAQ (reference sequence). Trimming took 5 bases from V and 2 from J, leaving 9 bases between them.

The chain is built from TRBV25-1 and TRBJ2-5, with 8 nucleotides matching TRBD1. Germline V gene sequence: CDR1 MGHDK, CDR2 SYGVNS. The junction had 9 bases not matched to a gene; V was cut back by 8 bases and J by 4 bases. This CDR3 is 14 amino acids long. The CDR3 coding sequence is TGTGCCAGCCGAAACGACAGGGGATCAGAGACCCAGTACTTC. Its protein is CASRNDRGSETQYF. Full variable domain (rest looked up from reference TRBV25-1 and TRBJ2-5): EADIYQTPRYLVIGTGKKITLECSQTMGHDKMYWYQQDPGMELHLIHYSYGVNSTEKGDLSSESTVSRIRTEHFPLTLESARPSHTSQYLCASRNDRGSETQYFGPGTRLLVL.

The CDR3 spells CASSLKVGTSGETQYF. In nucleotides, the CDR3 is TGTGCCAGCAGTTTAAAGGTGGGGACTAGCGGAGAGACCCAGTACTTC. This chain links TRBV28 with TRBJ2-5; 11 positions match TRBD2. The CDR3 contains 16 residues. CDR1 and CDR2 (germline): MDHEN, SYDVKM. Trimming cost V 2 bases and J 4 bases; bases outside gene matches: 6.

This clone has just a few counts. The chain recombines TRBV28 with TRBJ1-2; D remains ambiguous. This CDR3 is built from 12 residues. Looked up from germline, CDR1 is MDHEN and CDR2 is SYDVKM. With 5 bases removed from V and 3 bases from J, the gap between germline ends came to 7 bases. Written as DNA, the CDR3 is TGTGCCAGCAGTCCATACTACTATGGCTACACCTTC. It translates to CASSPYYYGYTF.

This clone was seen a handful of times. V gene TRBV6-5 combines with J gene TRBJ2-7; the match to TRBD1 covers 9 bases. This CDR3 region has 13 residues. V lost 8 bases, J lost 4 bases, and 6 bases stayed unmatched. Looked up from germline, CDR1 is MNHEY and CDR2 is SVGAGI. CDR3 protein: CASGSGQGYEQYF. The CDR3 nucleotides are TGTGCCAGCGGGTCGGGACAGGGATACGAGCAGTACTTC.

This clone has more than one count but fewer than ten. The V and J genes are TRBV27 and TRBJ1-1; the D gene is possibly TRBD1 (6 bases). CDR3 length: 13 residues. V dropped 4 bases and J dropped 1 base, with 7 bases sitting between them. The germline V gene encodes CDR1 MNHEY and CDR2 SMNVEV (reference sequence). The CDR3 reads CASSSRGNTEAFF. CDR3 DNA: TGTGCCAGCAGTTCCAGGGGGAACACTGAAGCTTTCTTT.

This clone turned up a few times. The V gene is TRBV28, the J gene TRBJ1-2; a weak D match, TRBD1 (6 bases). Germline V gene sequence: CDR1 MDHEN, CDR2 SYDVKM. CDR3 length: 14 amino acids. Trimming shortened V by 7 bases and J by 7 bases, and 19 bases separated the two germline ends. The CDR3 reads CASTTPQGLSGYTF. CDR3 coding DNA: TGTGCCAGCACAACACCCCAGGGGTTAAGTGGCTACACCTTC.

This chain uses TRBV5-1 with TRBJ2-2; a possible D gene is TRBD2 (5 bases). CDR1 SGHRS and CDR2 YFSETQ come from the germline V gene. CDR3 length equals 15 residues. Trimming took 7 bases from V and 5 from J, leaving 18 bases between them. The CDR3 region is CASVSTGKVTGELFF. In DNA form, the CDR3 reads TGCGCCAGCGTATCCACGGGAAAGGTTACCGGGGAGCTGTTTTTT.

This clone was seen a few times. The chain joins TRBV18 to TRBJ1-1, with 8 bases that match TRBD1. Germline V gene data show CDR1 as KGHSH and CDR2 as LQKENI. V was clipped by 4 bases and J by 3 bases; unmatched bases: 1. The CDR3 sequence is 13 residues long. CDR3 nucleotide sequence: TGTGCCAGCTCACGGGACAGGTACACTGAAGCTTTCTTT. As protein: CASSRDRYTEAFF.

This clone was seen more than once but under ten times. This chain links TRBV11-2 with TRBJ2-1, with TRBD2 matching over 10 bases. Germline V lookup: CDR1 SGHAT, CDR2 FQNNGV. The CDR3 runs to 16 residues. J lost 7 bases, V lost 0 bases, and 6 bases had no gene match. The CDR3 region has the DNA TGTGCCAGCAGCTTAGAGGCAGCGGGAGGGCATAATGAGCAGTTCTTC. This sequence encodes CASSLEAAGGHNEQFF.

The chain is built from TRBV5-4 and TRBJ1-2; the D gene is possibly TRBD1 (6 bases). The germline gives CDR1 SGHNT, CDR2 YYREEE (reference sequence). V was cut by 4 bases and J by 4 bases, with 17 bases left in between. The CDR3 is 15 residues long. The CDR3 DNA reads TGTGCCAGCAGCCCGACAGGCCGCGAGGGCTATGGCTACACCTTC. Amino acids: CASSPTGREGYGYTF.

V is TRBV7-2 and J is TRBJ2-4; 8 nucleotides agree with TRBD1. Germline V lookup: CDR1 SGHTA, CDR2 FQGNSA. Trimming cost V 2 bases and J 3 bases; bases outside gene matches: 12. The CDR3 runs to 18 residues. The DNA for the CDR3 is TGTGCCAGCAGCTTAAGGCGGCAGGGGGCGCGAGGCAAAAACATTCAGTACTTC. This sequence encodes CASSLRRQGARGKNIQYF. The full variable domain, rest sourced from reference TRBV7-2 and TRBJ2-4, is GAGVSQSPSNKVTEKGKDVELRCDPISGHTALYWYRQSLGQGLEFLIYFQGNSAPDKSGLPSDRFSAERTGGSVSTLTIQRTQQEDSAVYLCASSLRRQGARGKNIQYFGAGTRLSVL.